Below, one T cell receptor beta chain is given with its context. Antigen unknown. CD4+ T cells from unexposed donors were obtained before the COVID-19 pandemic (2011-2018). After ten to eleven days of culture, CD4+ T cells were isolated. Testing used SARS-CoV-2 S/N and four cold-coronavirus spikes on unexposed-donor CD4+ T cells, cells permitting. PBMCs were plated at roughly 2 million per well in IL-2-containing medium. Sequencing used immunoSEQ multiplex PCR; TCRdb keeps in-frame clones, though not all of them. The table records around 23,000 clones, less than 85% of them present only once. The sample belongs to a study of CD4 T cells in relation to SARS-CoV-2 and coronaviruses. On the study more broadly: ViraFEST: approximately nine-day antigen culture of PBMCs, then TCR beta CDR3 sequencing. No peptide or an HIV-1 Nef peptide pool served as negative control.

The CDR3 has 21 residues. J gave up 0 bases and V 0 bases, and 15 bases lay outside the gene matches. Germline CDR1 and CDR2: LGHNT and FRNRAP. The source of this sequence is a human donor in good health. V is TRBV12-5 and J is TRBJ2-1; 9 bases are shared with TRBD2. What was sequenced was CD4+ T cells from PBMCs, cultured in vitro. The DNA of the CDR3 is TGTGCTAGTGGTTTGGTAATCGACGGGACTAGCCATACAAGCTCCTACAATGAGCAGTTCTTC. This translates into CASGLVIDGTSHTSSYNEQFF. The full variable domain, in which reference TRBV12-5 and TRBJ2-1 provide the parts outside the CDR3, is DARVTQTPRHKVTEMGQEVTMRCQPILGHNTVFWYRQTMMQGLELLAYFRNRAPLDDSGMPKDRFSAEMPDATLATLKIQPSEPRDSAVYFCASGLVIDGTSHTSSYNEQFFGPGTRLTVL.